The clone carrying this T cell receptor beta chain was found many times. This sample is drawn from a study of blood T cells in healthy people across ages. Study-level information: Template switching recovered approximately one barcoded beta molecule for every two T cells.

The CDR3 runs 14 residues. Germline assignment: CDR1 SQVTM and CDR2 ANQGSEA. Trimming cost V 3 bases and J 2 bases, with 14 bases left between them. Primed by a sample-barcoded 5' primer and a J-beta primer mix, a second PCR proceeded for about 7 to 11 cycles. TCRdb re-analysed the 5' RACE reads in MiXCR, keeping a single row per CDR3 protein. Among 850,000 or so distinct CDR3 sequences listed, 29% were seen once. V usage is TRBV29-1 and J usage is TRBJ2-7, with D tentatively TRBD1 (7 bases). Sequenced input: blood. The sequence was obtained from a woman aged 80 or older in good health. CDR3 in amino acids: CSVEGGRGTYEQYF. CDR3 nucleotide sequence: TGCAGCGTTGAGGGGGGCAGGGGGACCTACGAGCAGTACTTC.